The rows below give T cell receptor beta chains drawn from one sample of a study of blood T cell repertoires in COVID-19. Method: immunoSEQ multiplex PCR; TCRdb's copy keeps in-frame clones and lacks some. The data show fewer than 450,000 clones, 70% to 90% seen once. Sequenced input: peripheral blood. The receptors were gathered from a woman in her fifties or sixties with COVID-19, enrolled during active disease. Both conserved end residues are part of each CDR3.

V gene	J gene	CDR3 protein
TRBV4-2	TRBJ1-1	CASSQDDRNTEAFF
TRBV12-3/TRBV12-4	TRBJ2-1	CASNGAGHNEQFF
TRBV25-1	TRBJ1-4	CASSELTGGQGEEKLFF
TRBV18	TRBJ2-6	CASSTRTGKSSGANVLTF
TRBV4-1	TRBJ2-1	CASSQGTGEVEQFF
TRBV18	TRBJ1-2	CASQGVREGGYTF
TRBV3-1/TRBV3-2	TRBJ1-5	CASSQGTGNQPQHF
TRBV2	TRBJ1-1	CASRQGERGEAFF
TRBV18	TRBJ2-1	CASSPRGGFYNEQFF
TRBV6-1	TRBJ1-2	CASSEKGRRPNYGYTF
TRBV6-6	TRBJ2-1	CASSSGLARDEQFF
TRBV11-2	TRBJ1-1	CASSLGLGTREIEAFF
TRBV4-2	TRBJ1-1	CASSQVLGPGQGATEAFF
TRBV23-1	TRBJ2-1	CASSLVIRDEKFF
TRBV2	TRBJ1-2	CASRNVDRATGYTF
TRBV30	TRBJ1-2	CAWSVSGGIYGYTF
TRBV9	TRBJ1-6	CASSVSHRGDNSPLHF
TRBV5-1	TRBJ2-1	CASSFGDWNNEQFF
TRBV30	TRBJ2-3	CAWDRTGGADTQYF
TRBV27	TRBJ1-5	CASSFLGNQPQHF
TRBV11-2	TRBJ2-7	CASSSDRAYEQYF
TRBV6-5	TRBJ2-7	CASRTARYEQYF
TRBV3-1/TRBV3-2	TRBJ2-7	CASSLQGFYEQYF
TRBV5-4	TRBJ2-1	CASSSWGAYNEQFF
TRBV24-1	TRBJ2-7	CATSVGGASYEQYF
TRBV7-6	TRBJ2-1	CASSSIPGSSLLYNEQFF
TRBV10-3	TRBJ1-2	CAITRSTQGNSNYGYTF
TRBV5-4	TRBJ1-1	CAWRQANTEAFF
TRBV19	TRBJ1-2	CASRRAGTGNGGYTF
TRBV27	TRBJ1-2	CASSLGQDRSQKGYTF
TRBV3-1/TRBV3-2	TRBJ2-7	CASSPDGGSYEQYF
TRBV6-1	TRBJ2-3	CASSDKGLAGQLRTDTQYF
TRBV12-3/TRBV12-4	TRBJ1-1	CASSSQGREAFF
TRBV2	TRBJ1-1	CASKIPHSRDTEAFF
TRBV5-6	TRBJ2-2	CASSFIAGGGTGELFF
TRBV6-5	TRBJ1-5	CASRQGNQPQHF
TRBV5-5	TRBJ2-1	CASSLAGSYNEQFF
TRBV6-2/TRBV6-3	TRBJ2-3	CASSLDYTDTQYF
TRBV5-5	TRBJ1-6	CASSWGITEGAPLHF
TRBV7-6	TRBJ1-2	CASSLGGNYGYTF
TRBV9	TRBJ2-7	CASSVTGGSTYEQYF
TRBV30	TRBJ2-7	CAWSVRLIVEQYF
TRBV19	TRBJ1-3	CATRDSGNTIYF
TRBV5-1	TRBJ1-1	CASSLDRVITEAFF
TRBV24-1	TRBJ1-5	CATSEAGGSNQPQHF
TRBV11-2	TRBJ2-2	CASSPHLEGGELFF
TRBV5-1	TRBJ2-1	CASSLRLAGGLSSYNEQFF